This T cell receptor beta chain was captured in a study of blood T cell repertoires in COVID-19. Study at large: COVID-19 samples collected from the United States, Italy and Spain covered acute and convalescent phases. T cells, B-cell-depleted T cells, or PBMCs provided the cDNA or gDNA that served as material.

Study processing details: Counts of nucleated cells, estimated from reference gene primer amplification, were obtained. Sequencing used immunoSEQ multiplex PCR; TCRdb keeps in-frame clones, though not all of them. V, J and clone size were drawn from that table, and D and trimming were deduced from the DNA. This sample carries approximately 69,000 clones, around 67% of them seen once, and the ten largest clones take roughly a fifth. The V gene's germline CDR1 is GTSNPN and CDR2 SVGIG (reference sequence). The CDR3 runs to 13 residues. Trimming removed 5 bases at V and 6 bases at J, with 14 bases between.

Sequences were obtained from peripheral blood. V gene TRBV30 combines with J gene TRBJ1-3; D perhaps matches TRBD1 (6 bases). The source is a man in his 60s with acute or convalescent COVID-19. CDR3: CAWGQRGENTIYF. CDR3 DNA sequence: TGTGCCTGGGGACAGAGAGGTGAAAACACCATATATTTT. Supplemented by reference TRBV30 and TRBJ1-3, the full variable domain reads SQTIHQWPATLVQPVGSPLSLECTVEGTSNPNLYWYRQAAGRGLQLLFYSVGIGQISSEVPQNLSASRPQDRQFILSSKKLLLSDSGFYLCAWGQRGENTIYFGEGSWLTVV.